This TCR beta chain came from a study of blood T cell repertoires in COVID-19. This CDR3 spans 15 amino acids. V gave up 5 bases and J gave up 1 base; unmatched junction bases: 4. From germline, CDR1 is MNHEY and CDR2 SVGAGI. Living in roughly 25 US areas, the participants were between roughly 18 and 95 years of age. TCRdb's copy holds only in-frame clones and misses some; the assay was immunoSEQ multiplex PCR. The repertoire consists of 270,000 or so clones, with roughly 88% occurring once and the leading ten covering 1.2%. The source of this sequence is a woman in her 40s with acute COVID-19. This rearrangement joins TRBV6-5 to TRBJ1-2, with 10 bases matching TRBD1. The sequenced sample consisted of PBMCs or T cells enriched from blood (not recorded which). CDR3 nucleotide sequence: TGTGCCAGCAGTAAGACAGGGGGCGTTAACTATGGCTACACCTTC. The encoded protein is CASSKTGGVNYGYTF.